These T cell receptor beta chains were read from a single sample in a study of cytomegalovirus exposure and HLA in healthy donors. Produced via immunoSEQ multiplex PCR; TCRdb's table is partial and in-frame only. In the table there are roughly 160,000 clones, approximately 81% of which are singletons. The material sequenced was PBMCs. The receptors derive from a man aged 25 to 40 in good health and CMV-seropositive. Each CDR3 is given with its conserved first and last residue. The D gene is left open where the match is weak. Size is omitted from some rows. Given values are once, few, many or a class for expanded clones.

cdr3_aa | cdr3_nt | j_call | v_call | clone_size | d_call
CASNVVGGRANEQFF | TGTGCCAGCAATGTAGTCGGCGGGAGGGCCAATGAGCAGTTCTTC | TRBJ2-1 | TRBV2 | . | TRBD2
CASSFQREAYNEQFF | TGTGCCAGCAGCTTTCAGCGGGAGGCCTACAATGAGCAGTTCTTC | TRBJ2-1 | TRBV13 | . | TRBD2
CASSIVYVGGYRNTQYF | TGTGCCAGTAGTATAGTGTATGTCGGGGGATACCGGAATACGCAGTATTTT | TRBJ2-3 | TRBV19 | . | .
CASSFSGGAGANVLTF | TGTGCCAGCAGTTTTTCGGGGGGCGCTGGGGCCAACGTCCTGACTTTC | TRBJ2-6 | TRBV27 | . | .
CSSSLGTGSGNTIYF | TGTTCCAGCAGCTTGGGGACAGGCTCTGGAAACACCATATATTTT | TRBJ1-3 | TRBV7-9 | few | TRBD1
CASSERGERTEAFF | TGTGCCAGCAGTGAACGGGGTGAGCGGACTGAAGCTTTCTTT | TRBJ1-1 | TRBV2 | . | .
CSAWAATNEKLFF | TGCAGCGCCTGGGCTGCAACTAATGAAAAACTGTTTTTT | TRBJ1-4 | TRBV29-1 | . | .
CASSPWTGGHYEQYF | TGTGCCAGTAGTCCCTGGACAGGGGGGCACTACGAGCAGTACTTC | TRBJ2-7 | TRBV19 | . | TRBD1
CASSLVDGWAAANYGYTF | TGTGCCAGCAGCTTAGTCGATGGGTGGGCAGCCGCTAACTATGGCTACACCTTC | TRBJ1-2 | TRBV7-9 | . | .
CASSFGTGNTDTQYF | TGTGCCAGCAGTTTTGGGACAGGTAACACAGATACGCAGTATTTT | TRBJ2-3 | TRBV28 | . | TRBD1
CSVGTSGSTDTQYF | TGCAGCGTTGGGACTAGCGGAAGCACAGATACGCAGTATTTT | TRBJ2-3 | TRBV29-1 | . | TRBD2
CSVNLAGTNGEQFF | TGCAGCGTGAACCTAGCGGGAACCAATGGGGAGCAGTTCTTC | TRBJ2-1 | TRBV29-1 | . | TRBD2
CSVEDQGRADTQYF | TGCAGCGTTGAAGATCAGGGCAGGGCAGATACGCAGTATTTT | TRBJ2-3 | TRBV29-1 | . | .
CASSLGSNSYNEQFF | TGTGCCAGCAGCTTAGGGTCTAATTCGTACAATGAGCAGTTCTTC | TRBJ2-1 | TRBV7-9 | . | .
CASSQNTGNQETQYF | TGTGCCAGCTCACAAAATACGGGGAACCAAGAGACCCAGTACTTC | TRBJ2-5 | TRBV18 | . | .
CSSSPLQASSGNTIYF | TGTTCCAGCAGCCCCCTCCAGGCGAGCTCTGGAAACACCATATATTTT | TRBJ1-3 | TRBV7-9 | . | .
CASSNQYSGKHEQFF | TGTGCCAGCAGCAACCAATATAGCGGGAAGCATGAGCAGTTCTTC | TRBJ2-1 | TRBV21-1 | once | .
CASSLDRGYTGELFF | TGTGCCAGTAGTCTTGACAGGGGGTACACCGGGGAGCTGTTTTTT | TRBJ2-2 | TRBV19 | . | TRBD1
CASSQDPLAGRYEQYF | TGCGCCAGCAGCCAAGATCCCCTAGCGGGTAGGTACGAGCAGTACTTC | TRBJ2-7 | TRBV4-1 | . | TRBD2
CASSKMGGSNEKLFF | TGTGCCAGCAGCAAAATGGGGGGTAGCAATGAAAAACTGTTTTTT | TRBJ1-4 | TRBV27 | . | .
CASSLNPPRLAASSYNEQFF | TGTGCCAGCAGCTTAAACCCCCCGCGACTAGCGGCGAGCTCCTACAATGAGCAGTTCTTC | TRBJ2-1 | TRBV7-3 | . | TRBD2
CASSSGDEQFF | TGTGCCAGCAGCTCCGGGGATGAGCAGTTCTTC | TRBJ2-1 | TRBV11-2 | . | .
CASSTGQGRGKEAFF | TGCGCCAGCAGCACGGGACAAGGGCGAGGGAAGGAAGCTTTCTTT | TRBJ1-1 | TRBV5-1 | few | .
CASSATGTGDTEAFF | TGTGCCAGCAGCGCCACCGGGACAGGGGACACTGAAGCTTTCTTT | TRBJ1-1 | TRBV7-3 | . | TRBD1
CASSYLQGSTNTGELFF | TGTGCCAGCAGCTACCTACAGGGGTCTACGAACACCGGGGAGCTGTTTTTT | TRBJ2-2 | TRBV5-6 | . | TRBD1
CASSPGQRNSPLHF | TGTGCCAGCAGCCCCGGACAGCGCAATTCACCCCTCCACTTT | TRBJ1-6 | TRBV13 | . | .